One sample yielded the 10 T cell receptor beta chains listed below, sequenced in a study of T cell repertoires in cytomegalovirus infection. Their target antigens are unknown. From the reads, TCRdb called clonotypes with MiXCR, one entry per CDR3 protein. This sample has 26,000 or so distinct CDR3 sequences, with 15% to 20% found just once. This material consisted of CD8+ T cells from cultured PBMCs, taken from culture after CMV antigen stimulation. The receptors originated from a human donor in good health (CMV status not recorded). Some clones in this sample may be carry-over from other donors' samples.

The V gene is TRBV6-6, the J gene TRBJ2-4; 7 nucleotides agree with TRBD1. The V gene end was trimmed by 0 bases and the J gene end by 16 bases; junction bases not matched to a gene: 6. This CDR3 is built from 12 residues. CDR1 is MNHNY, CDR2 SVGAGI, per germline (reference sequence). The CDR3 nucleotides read TGTGCCAGCAGTTACTCACAGGGGTATCGATACTTC. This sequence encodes CASSYSQGYRYF.

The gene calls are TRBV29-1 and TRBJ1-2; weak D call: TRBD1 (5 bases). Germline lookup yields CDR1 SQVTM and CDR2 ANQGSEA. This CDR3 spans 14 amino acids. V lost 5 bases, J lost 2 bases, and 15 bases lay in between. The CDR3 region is CSVWSKGRNYGYTF. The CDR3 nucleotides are TGCAGCGTTTGGTCGAAGGGACGGAACTATGGCTACACCTTC.

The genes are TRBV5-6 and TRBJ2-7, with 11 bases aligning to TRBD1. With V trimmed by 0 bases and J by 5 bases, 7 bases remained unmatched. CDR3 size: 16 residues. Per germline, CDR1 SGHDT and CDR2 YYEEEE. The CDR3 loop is CASSLVGQGALNEQYF. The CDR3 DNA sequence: TGTGCCAGCAGCTTGGTAGGACAGGGGGCGCTCAACGAGCAGTACTTC.

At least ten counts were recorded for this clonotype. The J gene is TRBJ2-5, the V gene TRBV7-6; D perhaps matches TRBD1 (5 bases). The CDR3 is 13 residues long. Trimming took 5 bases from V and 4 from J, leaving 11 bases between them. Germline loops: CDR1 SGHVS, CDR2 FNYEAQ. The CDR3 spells CASSSRALETQYF. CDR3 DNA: TGTGCCAGCAGCAGCAGGGCCCTAGAGACCCAGTACTTC.

DNA for the CDR3: TGTGCCAGCAGCTGGAGCGGCACAGATACGCAGTATTTT. Its protein is CASSWSGTDTQYF. The V gene is TRBV7-2, the J gene TRBJ2-3; D uncertain. This CDR3 has 13 residues. V dropped 4 bases and J dropped 1 base, with 6 bases sitting between them. The germline CDR1 and CDR2 sequences are SGHTA and FQGNSA.

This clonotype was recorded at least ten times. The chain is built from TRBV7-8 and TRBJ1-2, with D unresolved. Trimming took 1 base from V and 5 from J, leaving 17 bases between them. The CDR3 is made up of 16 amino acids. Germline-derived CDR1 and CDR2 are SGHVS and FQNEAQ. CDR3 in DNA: TGTGCCAGCAGCTTAGTCACGTCAGGAGCTCCTTATGGCTACACCTTC. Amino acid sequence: CASSLVTSGAPYGYTF.

CDR3 in amino acids: CASSSWSYGYTF. The DNA of the CDR3 is TGTGCCAGCAGTTCTTGGAGCTATGGCTACACCTTC. The V and J genes are TRBV6-1 and TRBJ1-2; D ambiguous. V was shortened by 5 bases and J by 4 bases, with 8 bases between the two germline ends. CDR3 length: 12 residues. CDR1 is MNHNS and CDR2 is SASEGT in the germline V gene.

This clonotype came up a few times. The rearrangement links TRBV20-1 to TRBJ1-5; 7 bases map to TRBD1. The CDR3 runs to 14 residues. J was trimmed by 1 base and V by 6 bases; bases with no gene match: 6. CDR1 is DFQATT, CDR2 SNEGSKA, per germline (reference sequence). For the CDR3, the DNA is TGCAGTGCCCAGGGGGTGAGGAGCAATCAGCCCCAGCATTTT. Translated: CSAQGVRSNQPQHF.

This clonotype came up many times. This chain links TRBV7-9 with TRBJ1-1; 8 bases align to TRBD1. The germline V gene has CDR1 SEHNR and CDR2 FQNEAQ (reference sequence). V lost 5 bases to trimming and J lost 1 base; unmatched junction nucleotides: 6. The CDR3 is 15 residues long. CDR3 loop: CASSLSGGKNTEAFF. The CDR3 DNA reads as TGTGCCAGCAGCCTCTCAGGGGGCAAGAACACTGAAGCTTTCTTT. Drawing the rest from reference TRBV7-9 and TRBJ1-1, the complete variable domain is DTGVSQNPRHKITKRGQNVTFRCDPISEHNRLYWYRQTLGQGPEFLTYFQNEAQLEKSRLLSDRFSAERPKGSFSTLEIQRTEQGDSAMYLCASSLSGGKNTEAFFGQGTRLTVV.

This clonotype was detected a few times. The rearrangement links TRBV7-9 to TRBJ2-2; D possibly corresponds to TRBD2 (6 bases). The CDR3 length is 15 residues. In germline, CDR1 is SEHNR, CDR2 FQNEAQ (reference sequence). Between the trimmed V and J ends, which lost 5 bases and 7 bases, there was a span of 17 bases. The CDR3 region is CASSRDFTWDGELFF. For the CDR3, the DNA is TGTGCCAGCAGCCGGGACTTTACCTGGGACGGGGAGCTGTTTTTT.